Each of the 30 T cell receptor beta chains below was sequenced from the same sample in a study of blood T cells in healthy people across ages. Then a second PCR, running roughly 6 to 12 cycles, was carried out with a sample-barcoded 5' primer and a J-beta primer mix. TCRdb re-called the 5' RACE reads with MiXCR, one entry per CDR3 protein. The sample lists 920,000 or so distinct CDR3 sequences, 40% to 55% occurring once. The material sequenced was blood. Every receptor here comes from a woman aged 55-70 years in good health.

This clonotype has more than one count but fewer than ten. V is TRBV12-3 or TRBV12-4 and J is TRBJ1-2; 9 bases match TRBD1. The V segment lost 5 bases and the J segment 4 bases; nucleotides outside the gene matches: 5. The CDR3 is 14 amino acids. DNA of the CDR3: TGTGCCAGCAGTAGTACAGGGGGCGGCTATGGCTACACCTTC. The encoded protein is CASSSTGGGYGYTF.

V usage is TRBV20-1 and J usage is TRBJ2-4; D not certain. TRBJ2-7 explains the end of the DNA better; the J call may be wrong. The CDR3 totals 14 residues. Germline CDR1 DFQATT, CDR2 SNEGSKA (reference sequence). The chain's CDR3 is CSARVQRPPYEQYF. In nucleotides, the CDR3 is TGCAGTGCTAGAGTCCAGCGACCTCCCTACGAGCAGTACTTC.

V is TRBV5-1 and J is TRBJ2-5; D is ambiguous. Trimming stripped 6 bases from V and 3 bases from J, with 21 bases between. Germline loops: CDR1 SGHRS, CDR2 YFSETQ. CDR3 size: 16 residues. In DNA, the CDR3 is TGCGCCAGCACCCTCTTTCTGCTATCTTTAGAAGAGACCCAGTACTTC. Translating gives CASTLFLLSLEETQYF.

This clonotype was seen a few times. The V and J genes are TRBV27 and TRBJ2-7, with D unresolved. This CDR3 contains 13 residues. Germline loops: CDR1 MNHEY, CDR2 SMNVEV (reference sequence). Deletions cut 6 bases from V and 6 bases from J, with 15 bases between. CDR3 sequence (DNA): TGTGCCAGCAGCCTTCAAAGGGCCACCGAGCAGTACTTC. This codes for CASSLQRATEQYF.

The chain couples TRBV6-1 to TRBJ2-7; no definite D call. Trimming shortened V by 1 base and J by 0 bases, and 7 bases separated the two germline ends. The CDR3 is 14 residues long. Germline assignment: CDR1 MNHNS and CDR2 SASEGT. The DNA for the CDR3 is TGTGCCAGCAGTGAAGGGCGTTTCTCCTACGAGCAGTACTTC. Protein product: CASSEGRFSYEQYF.

This clonotype was picked up a small number of times. The chain couples TRBV5-1 to TRBJ2-3; D might be TRBD2 (5 bases). Looked up from germline, CDR1 is SGHRS and CDR2 is YFSETQ. There are 14 residues in the CDR3. V lost 4 bases and J 2 bases, leaving 11 bases between the germline ends. Here the CDR3 reads CASSPEGYTDTQYF. CDR3 DNA: TGCGCCAGCAGCCCCGAGGGATACACAGATACGCAGTATTTT.

The genes are TRBV28 and TRBJ2-7, with D unresolved. Germline CDR1 and CDR2: MDHEN and SYDVKM. V lost 6 bases, J lost 5 bases, and 11 bases lay in between. The CDR3 has 12 amino acids. CDR3 DNA: TGTGCCAGCAGCGTTCCTCTTAACGAGCAGTACTTC. It yields the protein CASSVPLNEQYF. Full variable domain (rest looked up from reference TRBV28 and TRBJ2-7): DVKVTQSSRYLVKRTGEKVFLECVQDMDHENMFWYRQDPGLGLRLIYFSYDVKMKEKGDIPEGYSVSREKKERFSLILESASTNQTSMYLCASSVPLNEQYFGPGTRLTVT.

The chain combines TRBV12-3 or TRBV12-4 with TRBJ1-1, with TRBD1 matching over 7 bases. The CDR3 totals 17 residues. V was clipped by 5 bases and J by 6 bases; unmatched bases: 18. The CDR3 spells CASSHATGSRSWAEAFF. In DNA form, the CDR3 reads TGTGCCAGCAGTCACGCGACAGGGTCGCGATCTTGGGCTGAAGCTTTCTTT.

This clonotype was seen more than once but under ten times. The rearrangement links TRBV5-6 to TRBJ2-1; maybe TRBD2 (5 bases). Germline CDR1 SGHDT, CDR2 YYEEEE. The V and J ends lost 2 bases and 6 bases respectively, with 6 bases between them. CDR3 length equals 12 residues. The CDR3 spells CASSFGLNEQFF. Here the CDR3 DNA reads TGTGCCAGCAGCTTTGGACTCAATGAGCAGTTCTTC.

The chain uses TRBV3-1 and TRBJ2-3; D uncertain. Germline CDR1 LGHDT, CDR2 YNNKEL (reference sequence). This CDR3 contains 14 residues. V was pared by 4 bases and J by 5 bases, with 13 bases between. CDR3 protein: CASSLGVVVDTQYF. The CDR3 DNA follows: TGTGCCAGCAGCCTCGGAGTGGTGGTAGATACGCAGTATTTT.

The sample holds a few counts of this clonotype. A read error is possible here, since a much larger clone lies one base away. V and J are TRBV28 and TRBJ2-1; D is perhaps TRBD1 (5 bases). The tail of the sequence fits TRBJ2-7 better, so the J call may be wrong. From germline, CDR1 is MDHEN and CDR2 SYDVKM. The CDR3 runs 20 residues. DNA for the CDR3: TGTGCCAGCAGTTTATGGCCTTCCTCTGACAGTGCGAGCTCCTACAATGAGCAGTACTTC. Its translation: CASSLWPSSDSASSYNEQYF.

The chain has TRBV6-5 and TRBJ2-1; 8 positions match TRBD1. V was pared by 0 bases and J by 7 bases, with 8 bases of the junction left unmatched. The germline V gene has CDR1 MNHEY and CDR2 SVGAGI. This CDR3 contains 16 residues. CDR3 loop: CASSYSGTGVRNEQFF. The CDR3 DNA follows: TGTGCCAGCAGTTACTCTGGGACAGGTGTTCGGAATGAGCAGTTCTTC.

The CDR3 protein is CATSTRRGQLNEQFF. For the CDR3, the DNA is TGTGCCACCAGCACGCGACGGGGACAGCTCAATGAGCAGTTCTTC. The V and J genes are TRBV24-1 and TRBJ2-1; 7 nucleotides match TRBD1. CDR1 KGHDR and CDR2 SFDVKD come from the germline V gene. CDR3 length: 15 residues. V lost 7 bases and J lost 6; bases outside the gene matches: 11.

The chain combines TRBV7-9 with TRBJ2-1; a possible D gene is TRBD1 (5 bases). Trimming removed 3 bases from V and 6 bases from J, with 12 bases in between. CDR1 is SEHNR and CDR2 is FQNEAQ in the germline V gene (reference sequence). CDR3 length equals 14 residues. The DNA of the CDR3 is TGTGCCAGCAGCTTCCGACAGCACCCCAATGAGCAGTTCTTC. It specifies CASSFRQHPNEQFF.

V usage is TRBV2 and J usage is TRBJ2-3; no reliable D call. V was shortened by 5 bases and J by 7 bases, with 4 bases between the two germline ends. The CDR3 runs to 10 residues. Germline V gives CDR1 SNHLY, CDR2 FYNNEI. Here the CDR3 DNA reads TGTGCCAGCAGTCAAAATACGCAGTATTTT. Translated: CASSQNTQYF.

The rearrangement links TRBV4-2 to TRBJ2-7; maybe TRBD2 (6 bases). Trimming left V 0 bases short and J 0 bases short, with 9 bases between. Germline CDR1 reads LGHNA; CDR2 reads YNFKEQ. The length of the CDR3 is 15 residues. In DNA form, the CDR3 reads TGTGCCAGCAGCCAAGAACTGCGGGGCTCCTACGAGCAGTACTTC. Its translation is CASSQELRGSYEQYF.

This clonotype has only a few counts. The chain carries TRBV29-1 and TRBJ2-7; maybe TRBD1 (7 bases). V was cut by 4 bases and J by 5 bases, with 15 bases left in between. Germline CDR1 and CDR2: SQVTM and ANQGSEA. The CDR3 loop spans 13 amino acids. The CDR3 DNA sequence: TGCAGCGTTGGCGGGACAGACCGCCACGAGCAGTACTTC. Translated: CSVGGTDRHEQYF.

This chain connects TRBV11-2 to TRBJ2-3; 10 positions match TRBD2. In germline, CDR1 is SGHAT, CDR2 FQNNGV. This CDR3 region has 17 residues. V trimming: 5 bases; J trimming: 1 base; junction bases outside the gene matches: 9. The CDR3 sequence: CASSLSLAGAGTDTQYF. CDR3 nucleotide sequence: TGTGCCAGCAGCCTCTCCCTAGCGGGAGCTGGCACAGATACGCAGTATTTT.

This clonotype showed up just a few times. The rearrangement joins TRBV15 to TRBJ2-6; D uncertain. V was clipped by 5 bases and J by 0 bases, with 8 bases between them. Germline V gene data show CDR1 as LNHNV and CDR2 as YYDKDF (reference sequence). The CDR3 loop spans 15 amino acids. The CDR3 DNA sequence: TGTGCCACCAGCCACGGGTACTCTGGGGCCAACGTCCTGACTTTC. Amino acid sequence: CATSHGYSGANVLTF.

The V call is TRBV6-5, the J call TRBJ2-1, with D tentatively TRBD1 (6 bases). Looked up from germline, CDR1 is MNHEY and CDR2 is SVGAGI. The V end lost 0 bases, the J end lost 4 bases, and 22 bases lay between the germline ends. The CDR3 sequence is 19 residues long. The CDR3 loop is CASSYSAPGGHSAYNEQFF. The CDR3 DNA sequence: TGTGCCAGCAGTTACTCTGCCCCTGGGGGCCACTCCGCTTACAATGAGCAGTTCTTC.

This clonotype was recorded many times. V gene TRBV6-5 combines with J gene TRBJ1-4; possible D gene TRBD1, 6 bases. The germline V gene has CDR1 MNHEY and CDR2 SVGAGI. The V and J ends lost 4 bases and 8 bases respectively, with 14 bases between them. The CDR3 length is 14 residues. This CDR3 reads CASSLTQGGEKLFF. The CDR3 DNA is TGTGCCAGCAGTTTAACACAGGGTGGGGAAAAACTGTTTTTT.

This clonotype turned up a few times. The chain joins TRBV15 to TRBJ2-7, with 8 positions matching TRBD1. V shed 4 bases and J 6 bases; nucleotides not matched to a gene: 5. Germline CDR1 is LNHNV and CDR2 is YYDKDF (reference sequence). The CDR3 contains 13 residues. In nucleotides, the CDR3 is TGTGCCACCAGCACCAGGGGGCTCAGCGAGCAGTACTTC. Translation gives CATSTRGLSEQYF.

In its sample, this clonotype was seen a few times. The CDR3 spells CASTLAGGAYEQYF. The CDR3 nucleotides read TGTGCCAGCACCCTAGCGGGGGGTGCCTACGAGCAGTACTTC. The chain recombines TRBV3-1 with TRBJ2-7, with 11 bases matching TRBD2. Germline trimming cut 7 bases from V and 2 bases from J; bases unmatched to any gene: 4. CDR1 and CDR2 from the germline V gene are LGHDT and YNNKEL (reference sequence). The CDR3 loop spans 14 amino acids.

This chain links TRBV27 with TRBJ2-7; the match to TRBD2 covers 14 bases. The J segment lost 3 bases and the V segment lost 6 bases, leaving 4 bases of the junction unmatched. The germline CDR1 and CDR2 sequences are MNHEY and SMNVEV (reference sequence). This CDR3 region has 15 residues. CDR3 sequence: CASRKGLAGVYEQYF. CDR3 coding DNA: TGTGCCAGCAGAAAGGGACTAGCGGGAGTCTACGAGCAGTACTTC.

V and J are TRBV5-1 and TRBJ1-1; tentative D call: TRBD1 (5 bases). Deletions cut 1 base from V and 8 bases from J, with 15 bases between. There are 14 residues in the CDR3. Germline CDR1 SGHRS, CDR2 YFSETQ. CDR3 DNA: TGCGCCAGCAGCTTGCTCTCGAGGGACGGGGAAGCTTTCTTT. Residues: CASSLLSRDGEAFF.

The chain joins TRBV30 to TRBJ2-3; no firm D call. Germline assignment: CDR1 GTSNPN and CDR2 SVGIG (reference sequence). This CDR3 has 12 residues. CDR3 amino acids: CPQNGRADTQYF. The CDR3 DNA reads as TGTCCCCAAAACGGTCGGGCAGATACGCAGTATTTT.

This clonotype has a handful of counts. This chain connects TRBV10-3 to TRBJ1-4; 7 nucleotides agree with TRBD1. The CDR3 covers 13 residues. Unmatched junction bases numbered 7, after V lost 10 bases and J lost 5 bases. Germline V gene sequence: CDR1 ENHRY, CDR2 SYGVKD. The CDR3 here is CASRGTVNEKLFF. CDR3 nucleotides: TGTGCCAGCCGCGGGACAGTGAATGAAAAACTGTTTTTT.

This clonotype was seen once. One junction end does not reproduce the germline sequence, and a read error may be involved. The chain joins TRBV3-1 to TRBJ2-3, with 13 bases matching TRBD2. The CDR3 has 16 residues. Germline values: CDR1 LGHDT, CDR2 YNNKEL (reference sequence). CDR3 nucleotide sequence: TGTGCCTGCAGCCAGTGGACTAGCGGGAGAGACGATACGCAGTATTTT. It specifies CACSQWTSGRDDTQYF.

This clonotype was picked up one time. The chain is built from TRBV20-1 and TRBJ1-4; the match to TRBD1 covers 11 bases. Germline V gene lookup returns CDR1 DFQATT and CDR2 SNEGSKA (reference sequence). Trimming took 1 base from V and 4 from J; bases not matched to a gene: 11. The CDR3 totals 18 residues. The CDR3 DNA sequence: TGCAGTGCTAGAGCCCCCGGGACAGGGGGTTGGGGTAATGAAAAACTGTTTTTT. It specifies CSARAPGTGGWGNEKLFF.

This clonotype occurred once. V usage is TRBV5-5 and J usage is TRBJ2-1; perhaps TRBD1 as D (6 bases). The V end was cut by 3 bases, the J end by 6 bases, with 16 bases between. This CDR3 is built from 15 residues. Germline assignment: CDR1 SGHKS and CDR2 YYEKEE (reference sequence). The CDR3 spells CASSSSGTMFNEQFF. CDR3 sequence (DNA): TGTGCCAGCAGCTCGTCAGGGACAATGTTCAATGAGCAGTTCTTC. Combining the CDR3 with reference TRBV5-5 and TRBJ2-1 gives the whole variable domain DAGVTQSPTHLIKTRGQQVTLRCSPISGHKSVSWYQQVLGQGPQFIFQYYEKEERGRGNFPDRFSARQFPNYSSELNVNALLLGDSALYLCASSSSGTMFNEQFFGPGTRLTVL.